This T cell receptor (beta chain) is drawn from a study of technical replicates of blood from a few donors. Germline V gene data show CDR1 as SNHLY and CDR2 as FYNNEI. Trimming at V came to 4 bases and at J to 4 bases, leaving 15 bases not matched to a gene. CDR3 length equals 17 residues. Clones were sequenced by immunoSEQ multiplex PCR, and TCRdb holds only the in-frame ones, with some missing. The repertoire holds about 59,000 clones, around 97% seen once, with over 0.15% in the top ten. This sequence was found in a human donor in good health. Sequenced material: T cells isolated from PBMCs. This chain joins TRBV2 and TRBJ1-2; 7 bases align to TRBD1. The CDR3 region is CASSVPGQLGTSYGYTF. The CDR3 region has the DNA TGTGCCAGCAGTGTCCCGGGACAGCTGGGGACTTCCTATGGCTACACCTTC.